The rows below give T cell receptor beta chains drawn from one sample of a study of T cell repertoires in cytomegalovirus infection. MiXCR was run by TCRdb on the reads, yielding one entry per CDR3 protein. The top ten hold 13% of the sample, which has roughly 920,000 distinct CDR3 sequences, roughly 30% seen once. For these receptors, no antigen is known. The sample consisted of cultured CD8+ T cells from PBMCs, taken from culture after CMV antigen stimulation. The receptors were gathered from a human donor in good health (CMV status not recorded). Some clones in this sample may be carry-over from other donors' samples. Each CDR3 is given without its conserved first and last residue. Some rows have no size entry. The others give once, few or many, or a class for an expanded clone.

V	J	size	CDR3
TRBV5-4	TRBJ2-1	few	ASTVWASGVNEQF
TRBV20-1	TRBJ2-1	-	SASRTSGGLNNEQF
TRBV10-3	TRBJ1-1	-	AISVAPNKGLDTEAF
TRBV19	TRBJ2-1	few	AVSSGSYNEQF
TRBV12-3/TRBV12-4	TRBJ1-2	-	ASTPERYGYT
TRBV6-5	TRBJ1-1	few	ASSYSYPMNTEAF
TRBV6-2/TRBV6-3	TRBJ2-5	-	ASSYPPGEQPEETQY
TRBV6-6	TRBJ2-1	few	ASIPRGGAGNEQF
TRBV4-1	TRBJ2-1	-	ASSQEQGGAHNEQF
TRBV4-1	TRBJ1-1	-	ASSQDVTVNTEAF
TRBV6-1	TRBJ2-7	-	ASRPLPRAGEGEQY
TRBV7-9	TRBJ2-5	few	ASRVRAGDQETQY
TRBV20-1	TRBJ1-4	-	SARFPEGTNEKLF
TRBV6-1	TRBJ1-5	-	ASDRTYSNQPQH
TRBV4-2	TRBJ2-1	-	ASSHTSGVVDEQF
TRBV20-1	TRBJ1-1	-	SASLINLANEAF
TRBV10-3	TRBJ1-1	-	AISTQTWGGTEAF
TRBV18	TRBJ1-3	once	ASSPVEGASGNTIY
TRBV2	TRBJ1-3	few	ASSSTSSSGNTIY
TRBV20-1	TRBJ2-5	few	SARDSPVRKETQY
TRBV27	TRBJ1-2	medium-sized	ASSFGTGVLHNYGYT
TRBV24-1	TRBJ2-2	-	ATQGHSNTGELF
TRBV19	TRBJ2-5	few	ASSDTGLNGETQY
TRBV24-1	TRBJ2-3	few	ATSDLGQGSTDTQY
TRBV19	TRBJ2-2	-	ASSNTRRNTGELF
TRBV12-3/TRBV12-4	TRBJ2-1	-	ASSGVAGPYNEQF
TRBV7-9	TRBJ2-1	many	ASSSSGKGMDEQF
TRBV4-1	TRBJ2-1	few	ASSQRLAGGPNEQF
TRBV6-1	TRBJ1-5	many	ASSEYGGEAVLDQPQH
TRBV6-2/TRBV6-3	TRBJ2-1	-	ASSPTWAEQF
TRBV24-1	TRBJ2-1	few	ATSDSRAWIDGDSSYNEQF
TRBV7-9	TRBJ1-4	-	ASSPSRPEKLF
TRBV15	TRBJ1-5	once	ATSKDLGIYQPQH
TRBV9	TRBJ2-1	few	ASSVGGGDYNEQF
TRBV24-1	TRBJ2-5	-	ATSDSALETQY
TRBV19	TRBJ1-1	-	ASRLLQGARNTEAF
TRBV7-6	TRBJ2-1	few	ASSNGGHNEQF
TRBV2	TRBJ2-2	-	ASSDEGVLAGELF
TRBV28	TRBJ2-5	many	ASSLEGARETQY
TRBV25-1	TRBJ2-6	-	ASSVLLESGANVLT
TRBV28	TRBJ2-1	-	GSSPPTLGGLRDEQF